This record concerns one T cell receptor beta chain sequence. Its antigen remains unknown. These data originate in a study of T-cell reconstitution after alpha-beta-depleted transplantation in children. General observations from the study: It was newly produced T cells that mostly accounted for T-cell counts and diversity one year after transplant. Several patients had high TCRbeta diversity at day 60; it came from surviving recipient T cells and thymic progenitors. In patients about two months after transplant, alpha-beta T cells reportedly arose from several hundred expanded graft clones.

Unique molecular identifiers tagged the TCRbeta library. In TCRdb, the PCR reads were re-called with MiXCR into one record per CDR3 protein. The sample gives approximately 1,000,000 distinct CDR3 sequences, roughly 29% of which show up once; more than 25% is in the top ten. Germline assignment: CDR1 SGHRS and CDR2 YFSETQ. The CDR3 consists of 19 residues. V gave up 4 bases and J gave up 0 bases, with 26 bases separating them. The clonotype originates from a boy under three years old who had a stem cell transplant for SCID, so the T cells may come from the graft donor. The source material was PBMCs, mostly from graft donor cells, sampled 360 days after TCRalphabeta/CD19-depleted stem cell transplant. This sequence joins TRBV5-1 and TRBJ2-7; D possibly corresponds to TRBD1 (5 bases). CDR3 sequence (DNA): TGCGCCAGCAGCGGGAACAGGCGTCCCGACCCCTTCAGCTCCTACGAGCAGTACTTC. This gives the protein CASSGNRRPDPFSSYEQYF.